One sample yielded the 24 T cell receptor beta chains listed below, sequenced in a study of shared clonotypes between healthy human individuals. Assay: immunoSEQ multiplex PCR; the TCRdb copy retains only in-frame clones and omits some. The sample consists of nearly 750,000 clones, roughly two thirds of them appearing once. The sequenced material came from memory CD4+ T cells sorted from blood. Subset here: CD45RA-negative fraction. The origin of the receptors is a woman in her 30s in good health.

A remark on this clone: Additional DNA sequences in this sample encode the identical CDR3. The V gene is TRBV4-1, the J gene TRBJ2-6; D gene ambiguous. Germline CDR1 reads MGHRA; CDR2 reads YSYEKL. V was shortened by 1 base and J by 1 base, with 5 bases between the two germline ends. There are 15 residues in the CDR3. The CDR3 protein is CASSQVVSGANVLTF. In DNA form, the CDR3 reads TGCGCCAGCAGCCAAGTGGTGTCTGGGGCCAACGTCCTGACTTTC.

The chain carries TRBV7-3 and TRBJ2-3; 7 positions match TRBD2. The germline V gene has CDR1 SGHTA and CDR2 FQGTGA. The CDR3 length is 16 residues. V was clipped by 2 bases and J by 2 bases; unmatched bases: 7. The CDR3 is CASSLAASGNTDTQYF. Written as DNA, the CDR3 is TGTGCCAGCAGCTTAGCTGCTAGCGGTAACACAGATACGCAGTATTTT.

V is TRBV11-2 and J is TRBJ2-5; no reliable D call. CDR3 length: 12 amino acids. Per germline, CDR1 SGHAT and CDR2 FQNNGV. Trimming took 5 bases from V and 5 from J, leaving 9 bases between them. CDR3 sequence reads: CASSQLRETQYF. The CDR3 nucleotides read TGTGCCAGCAGCCAGCTCCGGGAGACCCAGTACTTC.

The genes are TRBV5-8 and TRBJ2-1; maybe TRBD1 (5 bases). Per the germline V gene, CDR1 is SGHTS and CDR2 is YDEGEE. The CDR3 spans 15 residues. V was pared by 4 bases and J by 0 bases, with 11 bases between. CDR3 region: CASSQGLYSYNEQFF. CDR3 in DNA: TGTGCCAGCAGCCAGGGTTTATACTCCTACAATGAGCAGTTCTTC.

The chain employs TRBV4-1 and TRBJ2-7; TRBD1 agrees at 12 bases. The CDR3 runs 15 residues. CDR1 is MGHRA, CDR2 YSYEKL, per germline. J was trimmed by 7 bases and V by 5 bases; bases with no gene match: 9. Written as DNA, the CDR3 is TGCGCCAGCAGCTCTCCGGGACAGGGGGCGCGGGAGCAGTACTTC. Translated, it gives CASSSPGQGAREQYF.

V gene TRBV30 combines with J gene TRBJ2-2; 8 bases line up with TRBD2. Germline trimming cut 2 bases from V and 5 bases from J; bases unmatched to any gene: 13. The CDR3 is made up of 17 amino acids. Germline lookup yields CDR1 GTSNPN and CDR2 SVGIG (reference sequence). CDR3 nucleotides: TGTGCCTGGAGTCTCCTCTCCCGCGGGAGGCGAACCGGGGAGCTGTTTTTT. It yields the protein CAWSLLSRGRRTGELFF. Supplemented by reference TRBV30 and TRBJ2-2, the full variable domain reads SQTIHQWPATLVQPVGSPLSLECTVEGTSNPNLYWYRQAAGRGLQLLFYSVGIGQISSEVPQNLSASRPQDRQFILSSKKLLLSDSGFYLCAWSLLSRGRRTGELFFGEGSRLTVL.

A remark on this clone: This same CDR3 is encoded by further DNA sequences in the sample. The chain carries TRBV6-5 and TRBJ1-2; D is undetermined. The V end was cut by 0 bases, the J end by 2 bases, with 7 bases between. Germline CDR1 MNHEY, CDR2 SVGAGI. The CDR3 sequence is 14 residues long. The chain's CDR3 is CASSYSHGNYGYTF. CDR3 DNA: TGTGCCAGCAGTTACTCGCACGGCAACTATGGCTACACCTTC.

This clone was detected once. The chain has TRBV27 and TRBJ1-2, with D uncertain. The germline V and J ends were trimmed by 10 bases and 0 bases, with 6 bases remaining between them. CDR1 is MNHEY, CDR2 SMNVEV, per germline (reference sequence). CDR3 length equals 11 residues. The DNA for the CDR3 is TGTGCCACCCATACTAACTATGGCTACACCTTC. Translation gives CATHTNYGYTF.

The CDR3 here is CASSLRENTEAFF. The CDR3 bases are TGTGCCAGCAGCTTACGTGAGAACACTGAAGCTTTCTTT. J is TRBJ1-1 and V is TRBV7-6, with no clear D. Germline V gene sequence: CDR1 SGHVS, CDR2 FNYEAQ. Trimming stripped 2 bases from V and 1 base from J, with 5 bases between. CDR3 size: 13 residues.

In this sample, this clone turned up a few times. The chain joins TRBV7-6 to TRBJ1-1; D is ambiguous. CDR3 length equals 14 residues. Germline CDR1 reads SGHVS; CDR2 reads FNYEAQ. V was clipped by 6 bases and J by 1 base, with 12 bases between them. CDR3 region: CASRADAGNTEAFF. The CDR3 DNA sequence: TGTGCCAGCAGAGCGGACGCTGGGAACACTGAAGCTTTCTTT.

This clone appeared once. The chain has TRBV4-1 and TRBJ2-3, with D unclear. Trimming cost V 1 base and J 8 bases, with 13 bases left between them. The V gene's germline CDR1 is MGHRA and CDR2 YSYEKL. This CDR3 is 14 amino acids long. The DNA of the CDR3 is TGCGCCAGCAGCCAAGGCAGCCCCTGGGCTACGCAGTATTTT. This codes for CASSQGSPWATQYF.

The chain links TRBV29-1 to TRBJ2-1, with a weak D call TRBD2 (6 bases). The CDR3 runs 18 residues. V shed 5 bases and J shed 0 bases, with 23 bases lying between them. CDR1 is SQVTM, CDR2 ANQGSEA, per germline. CDR3 residues: CSVQAGGSGLGSYNEQFF. CDR3 DNA sequence: TGCAGCGTTCAAGCGGGTGGGAGCGGGCTCGGCTCCTACAATGAGCAGTTCTTC.

The chain has TRBV6-5 and TRBJ2-7, with 9 positions matching TRBD2. The CDR3 length is 15 residues. The V and J ends lost 4 bases and 2 bases, in that order; junction bases with no gene match: 6. CDR1 MNHEY and CDR2 SVGAGI come from the germline V gene. The CDR3 region has the DNA TGTGCCAGCAGTTCGCTAGCGGGGAAGGCCTACGAGCAGTACTTC. It translates to CASSSLAGKAYEQYF.

The chain couples TRBV15 to TRBJ2-7; D is perhaps TRBD1 (7 bases). Per germline, CDR1 LNHNV and CDR2 YYDKDF (reference sequence). V lost 5 bases, J lost 6 bases, and 23 bases lay in between. The CDR3 is made up of 16 amino acids. The CDR3 DNA reads as TGTGCCACCAGCCCCCGCGGGGCAGGGGGATTTGGCGAGCAGTACTTC. Its protein is CATSPRGAGGFGEQYF.

J is TRBJ1-1 and V is TRBV29-1; tentatively, D is TRBD1 (6 bases). This CDR3 has 12 amino acids. The germline gives CDR1 SQVTM, CDR2 ANQGSEA. V was pared by 5 bases and J by 3 bases, with 10 bases between. Here the CDR3 DNA reads TGCAGCGTTCATCCAGGGGACACTGAAGCTTTCTTT. This sequence encodes CSVHPGDTEAFF.

This chain joins TRBV11-3 and TRBJ2-1, with D possibly being TRBD2 (6 bases). There are 14 residues in the CDR3. The V gene's germline CDR1 is SGHNT and CDR2 YENEEA. Trimming cost V 5 bases and J 1 base, with 9 bases left between them. CDR3 region: CASSPGLSYNEQFF. CDR3 bases: TGTGCCAGCAGCCCTGGACTATCCTACAATGAGCAGTTCTTC.

This chain uses TRBV28 with TRBJ2-3; D not resolved. Germline lookup yields CDR1 MDHEN and CDR2 SYDVKM. This CDR3 has 14 residues. The V and J ends lost 6 bases and 2 bases respectively, with 12 bases between them. The CDR3 nucleotides read TGTGCCAGCAGCTCTCTGACCTACACAGATACGCAGTATTTT. It translates to CASSSLTYTDTQYF.

The chain employs TRBV6-6 and TRBJ1-5, with no clear D. This CDR3 is built from 14 residues. Germline V CDR1 and CDR2: MNHNY, SVGAGI (reference sequence). Trimming took off 0 bases at V and 6 bases at J, with 9 bases between the two ends. For the CDR3, the DNA is TGTGCCAGCAGTTACTCGGATATAGGTCAGCCCCAGCATTTT. Its translation: CASSYSDIGQPQHF.

V gene TRBV6-5 combines with J gene TRBJ2-5; D is undetermined. The CDR3 is 14 residues long. Germline CDR1 is MNHEY and CDR2 is SVGAGI. Trimming cost V 1 base and J 2 bases, with 8 bases left between them. CDR3 in DNA: TGTGCCAGCAGTTACTTGGACGGGCAAGAGACCCAGTACTTC. Amino acid sequence: CASSYLDGQETQYF.

The chain carries TRBV5-4 and TRBJ2-7, with a tentative D call TRBD1 (7 bases). Germline lookup yields CDR1 SGHNT and CDR2 YYREEE (reference sequence). V lost 0 bases and J lost 3, with 13 bases in between. The CDR3 length is 15 residues. The CDR3 DNA follows: TGTGCCAGCAGCTTGGACTGGCAGGGGGGCTACGAGCAGTACTTC. Residues: CASSLDWQGGYEQYF.

V is TRBV2 and J is TRBJ2-7; no reliable D call. Germline assignment: CDR1 SNHLY and CDR2 FYNNEI. The length of the CDR3 is 12 residues. Trimming removed 6 bases from V and 5 bases from J, with 11 bases in between. The CDR3 sequence: CASSLYLNEQYF. In DNA, the CDR3 is TGTGCCAGCAGCCTATATCTAAACGAGCAGTACTTC.

The table lists this clone with many counts. The V call is TRBV6-5, the J call TRBJ2-7, with TRBD2 as a possible D gene (5 bases). Germline values: CDR1 MNHEY, CDR2 SVGAGI. CDR3 length: 15 residues. Trimming cost V 0 bases and J 5 bases, with 14 bases left between them. CDR3 sequence: CASSYSNQFGDEQYF. DNA for the CDR3: TGTGCCAGCAGTTACTCGAACCAGTTCGGGGACGAGCAGTACTTC.

The chain recombines TRBV10-1 with TRBJ2-1, with TRBD2 identical over 10 bases. CDR3 length equals 16 residues. Germline V lookup: CDR1 WNHNN, CDR2 SYGVQD (reference sequence). Trimming removed 6 bases from V and 6 bases from J; junction bases left unmatched: 11. The CDR3 bases are TGCGCCAGCAGCTTCATCCCTAGCGGGGGCTCCAATGAGCAGTTCTTC. Protein sequence: CASSFIPSGGSNEQFF.

V is TRBV12-5 and J is TRBJ2-5, with D maybe TRBD2 (5 bases). The CDR3 is 13 residues long. Trimming pared 1 base from V and 2 bases from J, leaving 5 bases between. Looked up from germline, CDR1 is LGHNT and CDR2 is FRNRAP. The CDR3 here is CASGLGLQETQYF. CDR3 nucleotides: TGTGCTAGTGGTTTGGGACTACAAGAGACCCAGTACTTC. The complete variable domain, with remaining parts taken from reference TRBV12-5 and TRBJ2-5, reads DARVTQTPRHKVTEMGQEVTMRCQPILGHNTVFWYRQTMMQGLELLAYFRNRAPLDDSGMPKDRFSAEMPDATLATLKIQPSEPRDSAVYFCASGLGLQETQYFGPGTRLLVL.